This T cell receptor beta chain was sequenced in a study of T cells in women clearing cervical HPV infection. Study-level background: Donors had HPV16-related CIN3 or worse; 2 had invasive cancer. Controls gave blood once infection was undetectable; cases at lesion identification.

A note on this clone: Its antigen remains unknown. The DNA ends 3 residues before the CDR3 does, and the rest of the CDR3 is filled in from the germline J gene.

The CDR3 extends over 15 amino acids. V lost 6 bases and J 2 bases, leaving 14 bases between the germline ends. Study-wide findings and caveats: Controls had more TRBV6-7 (0.16%) than cases (approximately 0.11%).

Only in-frame clones appear in the TCRdb table, and some are missing; sequencing was by immunoSEQ multiplex PCR. The sample's table shows tens of thousands of clones. Each participant carried one incident cervical HPV16 infection only. This TCR came from a woman aged 18 to 69 with a cervical HPV16 infection that either progressed to CIN3+ or cleared (not recorded which). Sequenced input: blood buffy coat. The genes are TRBV12-3 or TRBV12-4 and TRBJ1-5; unclear D gene. CDR3 sequence reads: CASSSDDAGNQPQHF. The sequenced CDR3 bases are TGTGCCAGCAGCTCTGACGATGCGGGCAATCAGCCC.